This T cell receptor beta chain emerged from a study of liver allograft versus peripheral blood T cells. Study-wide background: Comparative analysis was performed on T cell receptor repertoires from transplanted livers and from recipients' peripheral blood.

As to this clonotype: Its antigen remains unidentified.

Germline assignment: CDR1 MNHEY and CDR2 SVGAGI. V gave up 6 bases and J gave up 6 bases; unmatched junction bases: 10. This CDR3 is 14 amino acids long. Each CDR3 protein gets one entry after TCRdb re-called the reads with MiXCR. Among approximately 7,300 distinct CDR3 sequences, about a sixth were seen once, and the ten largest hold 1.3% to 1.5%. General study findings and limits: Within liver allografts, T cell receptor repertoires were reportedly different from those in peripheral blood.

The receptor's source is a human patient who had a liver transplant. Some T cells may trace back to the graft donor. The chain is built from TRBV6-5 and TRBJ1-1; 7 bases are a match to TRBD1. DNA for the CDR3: TGTGCCAGCAGGTCAAACAGGGGATGGGCTGAAGCTTTCTTT. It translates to CASRSNRGWAEAFF.